This T cell receptor beta chain was captured by sequencing in a study of blood T cells in healthy people across ages. For the second PCR, which ran for 7 to 11 cycles, a sample-barcoded 5' primer and a J-beta primer mix were used. TCRdb called the 5' RACE reads again in MiXCR, with one record for every CDR3 protein. The table includes around 2 million distinct CDR3 sequences, about two fifths detected once. Germline CDR1 is LGHNA and CDR2 is YSLEER. The CDR3 spans 15 residues. V lost 0 bases and J 2 bases, leaving 11 bases between the germline ends. Each sample yielded at least 6 micrograms of PBMC total RNA. Comments on this clonotype: What it binds is unknown.

Study-wide results and limits: Among T cells, TCR beta diversity per million cells dropped roughly linearly as age rose.

The chain employs TRBV4-3 and TRBJ2-7; the D is unclear. The sequenced material came from blood. The source is a human donor in good health. CDR3 sequence: CASSQDSAATYEQYF. DNA of the CDR3: TGCGCCAGCAGCCAAGATTCGGCCGCAACCTACGAGCAGTACTTC.